This entry lists 5 T cell receptor beta chains sequenced from one sample in a study of molecular identifiers for immune sequencing clone quantification. In TCRdb, the PCR reads were re-called with MiXCR into one record per CDR3 protein. This sample has 88,000 or so distinct CDR3 sequences, with 21% found just once. Sequences were obtained from naive CD8+ T cells from blood, with Jurkat cell RNA spiked in. Subset meaning: FACS-sorted CD8+CD4-CCR7+CD45RA+ naive T cells. These receptors originate from a human donor in good health. Some libraries in this study had Jurkat cell RNA spiked in.

In regard to this clonotype: With a much larger clone just one base away, this may be a read error. The CDR3 spells CAGSLVAGDTQYF. In DNA, the CDR3 is TGTGCCGGCAGCTTAGTGGCGGGAGATACGCAGTATTTT. The chain combines TRBV7-9 with TRBJ2-3, with a tentative D call TRBD2 (5 bases). The CDR3 length is 13 residues. CDR1 is SEHNR, CDR2 FQNEAQ, per germline (reference sequence).

Many counts were recorded for this clonotype. The chain employs TRBV4-1 and TRBJ1-1; TRBD1 agrees at 9 bases. Germline lookup yields CDR1 MGHRA and CDR2 YSYEKL. The CDR3 sequence is 17 residues long. After removal of 0 bases from V and 5 bases from J, the junction contained 10 bases not matched to a gene. The CDR3 DNA sequence: TGCGCCAGCAGCCAAGATCCACAGGGGGCACGTGGAACTGAAGCTTTCTTT. It encodes CASSQDPQGARGTEAFF.

This clonotype was picked up many times. J is TRBJ2-7 and V is TRBV5-1; TRBD1 might be the D (6 bases). Trimming removed 0 bases at V and 5 bases at J, with 15 bases between. Looked up from germline, CDR1 is SGHRS and CDR2 is YFSETQ. The CDR3 is 15 residues long. The CDR3 loop reads CASSLVGGPAHEQYF. The CDR3 DNA follows: TGCGCCAGCAGCTTGGTAGGGGGACCGGCTCACGAGCAGTACTTC.

This clonotype was recorded at least ten times. The chain uses TRBV4-1 and TRBJ1-1; weak D call: TRBD1 (6 bases). Germline CDR1 MGHRA, CDR2 YSYEKL. There are 16 residues in the CDR3. V lost 5 bases to trimming and J lost 6 bases, with 22 bases between them. The CDR3 loop is CASSLAEQGLSPEAFF. CDR3 sequence (DNA): TGCGCCAGCAGCTTAGCCGAACAGGGTTTGAGCCCTGAAGCTTTCTTT.

This clonotype was picked up a small number of times. The chain employs TRBV30 and TRBJ2-2; D is ambiguous. V was clipped by 1 base and J by 6 bases, with 9 bases between them. In germline, CDR1 is GTSNPN, CDR2 SVGIG (reference sequence). CDR3 size: 13 residues. The CDR3 DNA reads TGTGCCTGGAGTGCGATGGGTGCCGGGGAGCTGTTTTTT. It yields the protein CAWSAMGAGELFF.